Reported below is one TCR beta chain. These data originate in a study of preoperative IRX-2 immunotherapy in early breast cancer. Generated by immunoSEQ multiplex PCR, the TCRdb table keeps only in-frame clones and is missing some. The data contain approximately 24,000 clones, 75% to 85% of them singletons. CDR1 GTSNPN and CDR2 SVGIG come from the germline V gene (reference sequence). The length of the CDR3 is 14 residues. V lost 0 bases, J lost 7 bases, and 13 bases lay in between. Treatment denoted: preoperative locoregional IRX-2 cytokine immunotherapy. Samples came from a phase Ib trial of preoperative locoregional IRX-2 cytokine immunotherapy.

The sample here was lymph node tissue, taken after IRX-2 immunotherapy. This chain uses TRBV30 with TRBJ1-5, with D possibly matching TRBD1 (6 bases). This sequence originates from a human donor with breast cancer. The CDR3 coding sequence is TGTGCCTGGAGTGTAAAGGGAGGGGGGCAGCCCCAGCATTTT. Its translation: CAWSVKGGGQPQHF.